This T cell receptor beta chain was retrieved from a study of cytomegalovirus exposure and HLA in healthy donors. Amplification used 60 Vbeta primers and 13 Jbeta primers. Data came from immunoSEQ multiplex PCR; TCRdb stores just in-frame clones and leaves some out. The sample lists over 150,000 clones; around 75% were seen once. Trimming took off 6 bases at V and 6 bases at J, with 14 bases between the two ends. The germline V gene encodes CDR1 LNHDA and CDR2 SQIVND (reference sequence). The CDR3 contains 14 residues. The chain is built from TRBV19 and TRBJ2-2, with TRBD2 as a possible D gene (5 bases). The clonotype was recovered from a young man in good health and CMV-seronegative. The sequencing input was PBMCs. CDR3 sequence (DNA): TGTGCCAGTAGCAACGGGGTCCCCGCCGGGGAGCTGTTTTTT. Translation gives CASSNGVPAGELFF.